These 30 T cell receptor beta chains were all obtained from the same sample, sequenced in a study of T-cell reconstitution after alpha-beta-depleted transplantation in children (dated by TCRdb to the mid-2010s). The library came from PCR. TCRdb records Illumina HiSeq 2500 as the sequencer. TCR libraries were prepared with molecular barcoding, using unique molecular identifiers to normalize TCRbeta repertoire quantification. TCRdb trimmed public reads at Q25 via fastp, called clones via MiXCR and kept in-frame beta chains. Each record represents a unique CDR3 protein, reported with the most common genes and DNA among its rows. Here the sample has 300,000 to 400,000 distinct CDR3 sequences; 15% to 20% occur a single time. Roughly 41% of the sample lies in the top ten. Reading the label with the study, this specimen's treatment or condition is: allogeneic hematopoietic cell transplantation with graft depleted of TCRalphabeta T cells and CD19 B cells.

Material: PBMCs, mostly from graft donor cells, obtained 360 days after TCRalphabeta/CD19-depleted stem cell transplant. The receptors derive from a male patient between 2 and 15 years old who had a stem cell transplant for acute lymphoblastic leukemia, so the T cells may come from the graft donor.

The table lists this clonotype with many counts. The chain joins TRBV20-1 to TRBJ2-7; 7 nucleotides align to TRBD1. Per the germline V gene, CDR1 is DFQATT and CDR2 is SNEGSKA (reference sequence). Trimming cost V 5 bases and J 4 bases; bases outside gene matches: 11. This CDR3 has 14 amino acids. CDR3 DNA sequence: TGCAGTGCTGCGACAGGGACACACCTTTACGAGCAGTACTTC. Its protein is CSAATGTHLYEQYF.

This clonotype was counted a few times. The chain recombines TRBV12-3 or TRBV12-4 with TRBJ2-7; TRBD1 aligns across 7 bases. The CDR3 runs 13 residues. The trim removed 6 bases at V and 3 bases at J, leaving 5 bases unmatched. As DNA, the CDR3 is TGTGCCAGCAGCTCCAGGGGGTTCTACGAGCAGTACTTC. Amino acids: CASSSRGFYEQYF.

The chain employs TRBV27 and TRBJ1-1; tentatively, D is TRBD1 (5 bases). Germline V gene data show CDR1 as MNHEY and CDR2 as SMNVEV (reference sequence). V shed 1 base and J shed 0 bases, with 12 bases lying between them. This CDR3 is 16 amino acids long. CDR3 in amino acids: CASSLLGRSMNTEAFF. The CDR3 DNA sequence: TGTGCCAGCAGTTTATTGGGACGGAGTATGAACACTGAAGCTTTCTTT.

There are many counts of this clonotype. This chain connects TRBV29-1 to TRBJ1-1; no firm D call. The V gene's germline CDR1 is SQVTM and CDR2 ANQGSEA. This CDR3 contains 13 residues. V lost 4 bases to trimming and J lost 2 bases, with 11 bases between them. The CDR3 loop is CSVAKGINTEAFF. CDR3 bases: TGCAGCGTTGCGAAGGGTATTAACACTGAAGCTTTCTTT.

This clonotype turned up a few times. The rearrangement links TRBV7-9 to TRBJ2-7, with D uncertain. Per the germline V gene, CDR1 is SEHNR and CDR2 is FQNEAQ (reference sequence). This CDR3 is 13 amino acids long. V was cut by 4 bases and J by 2 bases, with 9 bases left in between. CDR3 loop: CASSSSAPYEQYF. CDR3 coding DNA: TGTGCCAGCAGCTCTTCTGCGCCCTACGAGCAGTACTTC.

This clonotype was observed at least ten times. The chain employs TRBV12-3 or TRBV12-4 and TRBJ2-5; TRBD2 aligns across 10 bases. The CDR3 is 17 residues long. The V and J ends lost 2 bases and 2 bases, in that order; junction bases with no gene match: 8. CDR3 in DNA: TGTGCCAGCAGTTTACTTAGCGGGAGGCCGGGGCAAGAGACCCAGTACTTC. It codes for CASSLLSGRPGQETQYF.

This chain joins TRBV7-2 and TRBJ2-3; TRBD2 agrees at 8 bases. CDR3 length: 16 amino acids. The V gene's germline CDR1 is SGHTA and CDR2 FQGNSA. V lost 0 bases, J lost 1 base, and 3 bases stayed unmatched. CDR3 residues: CASSLASSGRTDTQYF. The CDR3 DNA reads as TGTGCCAGCAGCTTAGCGTCTAGCGGGCGCACAGATACGCAGTATTTT.

The gene calls are TRBV20-1 and TRBJ2-5; possibly TRBD2 for D (7 bases). The CDR3 is 13 amino acids. The germline V gene encodes CDR1 DFQATT and CDR2 SNEGSKA (reference sequence). Trimming cost V 6 bases and J 4 bases, with 15 bases left between them. This CDR3 reads CSAEPGEGETQYF. The CDR3 DNA is TGCAGTGCGGAACCAGGGGAGGGAGAGACCCAGTACTTC.

In this sample, this clonotype turned up many times. In DNA form, the CDR3 reads TGTGCCAGCAGTTCGGACGGCTATAGCAATCAGCCCCAGCATTTT. This encodes CASSSDGYSNQPQHF. The chain combines TRBV6-2 or TRBV6-3 with TRBJ1-5; D is unresolved. This CDR3 region has 15 residues. V shed 4 bases and J shed 0 bases, with 10 bases lying between them. CDR1 MNHEY and CDR2 SVGEGT come from the germline V gene.

This clonotype was observed at least ten times. The chain recombines TRBV27 with TRBJ2-2, with D possibly TRBD1 on 6 matching bases. V gave up 3 bases and J gave up 5 bases, with 10 bases separating them. CDR1 and CDR2 (germline): MNHEY, SMNVEV (reference sequence). The CDR3 is 14 amino acids. For the CDR3, the DNA is TGTGCCAGCAGTTTTGGGGGCGGAACCGGGGAGCTGTTTTTT. Encoded protein: CASSFGGGTGELFF.

This clonotype occurred a few times. The chain joins TRBV11-2 to TRBJ2-1, with TRBD2 as a possible D gene (6 bases). This CDR3 has 19 residues. Trimming left V 2 bases short and J 5 bases short, with 25 bases between. The germline CDR1 and CDR2 sequences are SGHAT and FQNNGV. The CDR3: CASSLLPTRRPRFDNEQFF. CDR3 nucleotides: TGTGCCAGCAGCTTACTCCCGACTAGACGGCCGCGATTTGACAATGAGCAGTTCTTC. Looking up the rest from reference TRBV11-2 and TRBJ2-1 gives the full variable domain: EAGVAQSPRYKIIEKRQSVAFWCNPISGHATLYWYQQILGQGPKLLIQFQNNGVVDDSQLPKDRFSAERLKGVDSTLKIQPAKLEDSAVYLCASSLLPTRRPRFDNEQFFGPGTRLTVL.

This clonotype was found a few times. The chain joins TRBV12-3 or TRBV12-4 to TRBJ2-3, with D possibly matching TRBD2 (5 bases). The CDR3 loop spans 14 amino acids. Deletions cut 4 bases from V and 5 bases from J, with 13 bases between. CDR3 in amino acids: CASSSLVGRDTQYF. The CDR3 region has the DNA TGTGCCAGCAGTTCACTAGTCGGTCGAGATACGCAGTATTTT.

The chain employs TRBV18 and TRBJ2-7; 8 nucleotides match TRBD1. Trimming took 4 bases from V and 2 from J; bases not matched to a gene: 7. CDR3 length equals 15 residues. The germline V gene has CDR1 KGHSH and CDR2 LQKENI. CDR3 bases: TGTGCCAGCTCACTTCAGGGACAGGCGACCTACGAGCAGTACTTC. Protein: CASSLQGQATYEQYF.

V is TRBV7-9 and J is TRBJ1-4; 9 bases fit TRBD1. J was trimmed by 8 bases and V by 5 bases; bases with no gene match: 12. The CDR3 has 16 amino acids. Germline V lookup: CDR1 SEHNR, CDR2 FQNEAQ (reference sequence). CDR3 nucleotides: TGTGCCAGCAGCACTAAATTGGGACAGGGACGCGAAAAACTGTTTTTT. Encoded protein: CASSTKLGQGREKLFF.

In its sample, this clonotype was seen many times. The chain combines TRBV5-6 with TRBJ1-1; D is possibly TRBD1 (5 bases). Germline V gene data show CDR1 as SGHDT and CDR2 as YYEEEE. CDR3 length: 12 residues. Trimming pared 3 bases from V and 5 bases from J, leaving 8 bases between. The CDR3 here is CASSWGGTEAFF. The CDR3 coding sequence is TGTGCCAGCAGCTGGGGGGGAACTGAAGCTTTCTTT.

J is TRBJ2-1 and V is TRBV6-1; no firm D call. Trimming cost V 1 base and J 15 bases, with 7 bases left between them. CDR3 length: 10 amino acids. Germline assignment: CDR1 MNHNS and CDR2 SASEGT. The CDR3 DNA is TGTGCCAGCAGTGAAGGATTCGGGTTCTTC. Amino acid sequence: CASSEGFGFF.

This clonotype was seen ten or more times. This chain links TRBV4-3 with TRBJ2-7; 7 bases align to TRBD2. In germline, CDR1 is LGHNA, CDR2 YSLEER. CDR3 length: 16 amino acids. V was pared by 0 bases and J by 0 bases, with 5 bases of the junction left unmatched. Here the CDR3 DNA reads TGCGCCAGCAGCCAAGAACTAGCGTCGAGCTCCTACGAGCAGTACTTC. It translates to CASSQELASSSYEQYF.

This clonotype was picked up a small number of times. V gene TRBV20-1 combines with J gene TRBJ1-2; D is ambiguous. The germline CDR1 and CDR2 sequences are DFQATT and SNEGSKA (reference sequence). Trimming removed 1 base at V and 4 bases at J, with 10 bases between. The CDR3 has 13 amino acids. CDR3 DNA: TGCAGTGCTAGAGGATTCACCCCCTATGGCTACACCTTC. Translation gives CSARGFTPYGYTF.

Notes on this clonotype: Germline and junction disagree at one end, which may indicate a read error. The V call is TRBV12-3 or TRBV12-4, the J call TRBJ2-5; 12 bases align to TRBD1. The CDR3 totals 19 residues. The CDR3 DNA reads as TGTGCCATCAGTTTAAGGGGGACAGGGGGCGCGTCGGGCCAAGAGACCCAGTACTTC. Translation: CAISLRGTGGASGQETQYF.

For the CDR3, the DNA is TGTGCCAGCAGCCGACTGATCTACGAGCAGTACTTC. This encodes CASSRLIYEQYF. The genes are TRBV28 and TRBJ2-7, with D unresolved. CDR3 size: 12 residues. Trimming removed 6 bases at V and 3 bases at J, with 9 bases between. Germline lookup yields CDR1 MDHEN and CDR2 SYDVKM.

This clonotype has a count of ten or more. The J gene is TRBJ2-7, the V gene TRBV12-3 or TRBV12-4; D is perhaps TRBD2 (5 bases). V was trimmed by 5 bases and J by 5 bases, leaving 10 bases between them. CDR3 size: 12 residues. The CDR3 reads CASSKDWDEQYF. The CDR3 nucleotides read TGTGCCAGCAGTAAGGACTGGGACGAGCAGTACTTC.

Only a few counts were recorded for this clonotype. The chain links TRBV7-9 to TRBJ1-2; D is perhaps TRBD1 (5 bases). The V gene lost 5 bases and the J gene lost 5 bases, with 15 bases spanning the gap. This CDR3 has 14 residues. Germline assignment: CDR1 SEHNR and CDR2 FQNEAQ (reference sequence). The CDR3 DNA reads TGTGCCAGCAGCCTCGGGACCGAAGTGTATGGCTACACCTTC. Protein: CASSLGTEVYGYTF.

The rearrangement joins TRBV24-1 to TRBJ2-2; D may be TRBD2 (5 bases). CDR3 size: 12 residues. Looked up from germline, CDR1 is KGHDR and CDR2 is SFDVKD. Trimming left V 12 bases short and J 4 bases short, with 11 bases between. The CDR3 reads CAVSRVTGELFF. The CDR3, as DNA: TGTGCCGTATCGCGGGTCACCGGGGAGCTGTTTTTT.

This clonotype was counted between two and nine times. The chain employs TRBV4-3 and TRBJ2-7; D is perhaps TRBD1 (6 bases). V gave up 0 bases and J gave up 3 bases, with 15 bases separating them. The CDR3 extends over 16 amino acids. CDR1 and CDR2 (germline): LGHNA, YSLEER. The DNA of the CDR3 is TGCGCCAGCAGCCAAGAACGCGTTTCAGGGGACTACGAGCAGTACTTC. Translated, it gives CASSQERVSGDYEQYF.

This clonotype appeared many times. J is TRBJ2-7 and V is TRBV7-4; D is possibly TRBD2 (6 bases). The germline V gene has CDR1 SGHVT and CDR2 SQSDAQ. The CDR3 covers 15 residues. V gave up 5 bases and J gave up 2 bases, with 16 bases separating them. CDR3 sequence (DNA): TGTGCCAGCAGCCCCAGGACTATTTGGCCCTACGAGCAGTACTTC. This codes for CASSPRTIWPYEQYF.

This clonotype was seen more than once but under ten times. The V and J genes are TRBV6-2 or TRBV6-3 and TRBJ2-7; 12 positions agree with TRBD2. The CDR3 has 15 amino acids. The V gene's germline CDR1 is MNHEY and CDR2 SVGEGT. With 6 bases clipped from V and 2 bases from J, the junction kept 5 bases outside the gene matches. The CDR3, as DNA: TGTGCCAGCAGACCCCTAGCGGGAGGGACCTACGAGCAGTACTTC. Protein sequence: CASRPLAGGTYEQYF.

This chain uses TRBV6-2 or TRBV6-3 with TRBJ2-3; 9 bases fit TRBD2. CDR1 MNHEY and CDR2 SVGEGT come from the germline V gene. The J segment lost 4 bases and the V segment lost 0 bases, leaving 8 bases of the junction unmatched. The CDR3 is 17 amino acids. The CDR3 here is CASSYSREGRGADTQYF. In DNA, the CDR3 is TGTGCCAGCAGTTACTCGCGGGAGGGCCGGGGGGCAGATACGCAGTATTTT.

This chain links TRBV5-5 with TRBJ2-7; D remains unclear. This CDR3 comprises 14 residues. CDR1 is SGHKS and CDR2 is YYEKEE in the germline V gene (reference sequence). V gave up 2 bases and J gave up 3 bases, with 12 bases separating them. The CDR3 nucleotides are TGTGCCAGCAGCTTCCACGGACGGGTCTACGAGCAGTACTTC. Its protein product is CASSFHGRVYEQYF.

The chain couples TRBV5-1 to TRBJ2-7; no clear D. V lost 0 bases and J 2 bases, leaving 9 bases between the germline ends. The CDR3 totals 14 residues. CDR1 SGHRS and CDR2 YFSETQ come from the germline V gene. CDR3 loop: CASSLDGGAYEQYF. CDR3 bases: TGCGCCAGCAGCTTGGATGGTGGGGCCTACGAGCAGTACTTC.

A few counts support this clonotype. The gene calls are TRBV11-2 and TRBJ2-7, with TRBD1 matching 7 bases. The germline CDR1 and CDR2 sequences are SGHAT and FQNNGV. This CDR3 has 17 amino acids. Trimming took 0 bases from V and 4 from J; bases not matched to a gene: 12. CDR3 in DNA: TGTGCCAGCAGCTTAGATTACGGGGACAGAGCATTTTACGAGCAGTACTTC. Encoded protein: CASSLDYGDRAFYEQYF.